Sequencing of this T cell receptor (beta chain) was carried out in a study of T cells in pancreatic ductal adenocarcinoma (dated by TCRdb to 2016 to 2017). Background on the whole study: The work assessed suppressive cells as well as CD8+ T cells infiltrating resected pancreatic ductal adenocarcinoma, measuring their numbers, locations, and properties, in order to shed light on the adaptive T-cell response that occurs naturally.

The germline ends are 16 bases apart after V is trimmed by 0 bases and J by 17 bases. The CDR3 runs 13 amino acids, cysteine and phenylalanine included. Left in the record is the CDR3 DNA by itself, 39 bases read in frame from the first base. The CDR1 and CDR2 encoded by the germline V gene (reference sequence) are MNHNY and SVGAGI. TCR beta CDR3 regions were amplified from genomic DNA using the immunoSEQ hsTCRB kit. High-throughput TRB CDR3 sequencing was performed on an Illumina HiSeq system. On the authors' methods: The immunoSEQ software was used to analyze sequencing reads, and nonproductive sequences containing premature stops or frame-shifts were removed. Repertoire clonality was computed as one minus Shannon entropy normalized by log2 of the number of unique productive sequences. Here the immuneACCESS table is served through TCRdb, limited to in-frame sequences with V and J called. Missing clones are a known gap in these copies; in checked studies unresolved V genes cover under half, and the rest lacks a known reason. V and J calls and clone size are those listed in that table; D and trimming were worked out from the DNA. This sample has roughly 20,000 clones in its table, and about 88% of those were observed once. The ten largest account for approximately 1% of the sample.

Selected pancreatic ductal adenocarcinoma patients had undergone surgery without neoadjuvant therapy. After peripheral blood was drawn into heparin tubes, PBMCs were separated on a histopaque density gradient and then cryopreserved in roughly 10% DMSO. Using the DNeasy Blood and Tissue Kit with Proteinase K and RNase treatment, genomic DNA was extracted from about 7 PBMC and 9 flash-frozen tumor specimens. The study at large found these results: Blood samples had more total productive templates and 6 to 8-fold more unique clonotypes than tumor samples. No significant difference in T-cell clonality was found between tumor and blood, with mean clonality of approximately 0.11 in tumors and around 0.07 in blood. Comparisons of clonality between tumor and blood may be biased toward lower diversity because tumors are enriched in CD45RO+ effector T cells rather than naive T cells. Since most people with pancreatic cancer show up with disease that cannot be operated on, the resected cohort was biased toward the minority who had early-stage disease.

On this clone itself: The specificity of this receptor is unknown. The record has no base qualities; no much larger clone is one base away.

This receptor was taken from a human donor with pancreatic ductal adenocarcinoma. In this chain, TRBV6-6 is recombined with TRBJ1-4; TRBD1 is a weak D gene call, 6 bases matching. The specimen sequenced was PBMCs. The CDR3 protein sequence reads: CASSYSGTTSLFF. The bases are TGTGCCAGCAGTTACTCAGGGACAACTAGTCTATTTTTT.